This T cell receptor beta chain is from a study of lymphopenia after photon versus proton radiotherapy. The repertoire was sequenced with immunoSEQ multiplex PCR; TCRdb's copy has only in-frame clones and lacks some. The table lists some 27,000 clones, roughly 89% of them singletons. Trimming shortened V by 3 bases and J by 2 bases, and 14 bases separated the two germline ends. Germline values: CDR1 PRHDT, CDR2 FYEKMQ (reference sequence). This CDR3 comprises 16 residues. This clone is labeled as large. This specimen was peripheral blood, taken from a patient treated with photon-based radiotherapy. The TCR originated in a man aged 45-60 years with gastric cancer. The gene calls are TRBV13 and TRBJ2-1; perhaps D is TRBD1 or TRBD2 (7 bases each). CDR3 loop: CASSFSGGVPYNEQFF. DNA of the CDR3: TGTGCCAGCAGCTTCTCAGGGGGGGTACCCTACAATGAGCAGTTCTTC.